Detailed here is one TCR beta chain. The CDR3 consists of 13 residues. V was pared by 8 bases and J by 4 bases, with 11 bases between. CDR1 SNHLY and CDR2 FYNNEI come from the germline V gene. The data originate from a study of blood T cell repertoires in COVID-19. Here immunoSEQ multiplex PCR was the method, and the copy in TCRdb shows in-frame clones only, minus some. The sample has roughly 100,000 clones; 84% are singletons. The chain employs TRBV2 and TRBJ1-4; D ambiguous. Sequencing input: peripheral blood. The source is a man aged 35-49 years with active or convalescent COVID-19. CDR3 sequence: CASEAGVNEKLFF. DNA of the CDR3: TGTGCCAGCGAGGCCGGGGTTAATGAAAAACTGTTTTTT.